The 14 T cell receptor beta chains in this list originate from one sample, sequenced in a study of blood T cell repertoires in COVID-19. Clones were read by immunoSEQ multiplex PCR, and TCRdb kept only the in-frame ones, dropping some. The sample lists about 210,000 clones; about 91% were seen once. The source material was peripheral blood. The receptors come from a man under 40 with acute or convalescent COVID-19.

The chain combines TRBV14 with TRBJ1-5, with TRBD1 matching 7 bases. The V and J ends lost 0 bases and 3 bases, in that order; junction bases with no gene match: 5. Germline loops: CDR1 SGHDN, CDR2 FVKESK. CDR3 length: 16 residues. This CDR3 reads CASSQDWGQPNQPQHF. CDR3 nucleotide sequence: TGTGCCAGCAGCCAAGATTGGGGACAGCCCAATCAGCCCCAGCATTTT.

A few counts support this clone. The V and J genes are TRBV5-1 and TRBJ1-1; D might be TRBD1 (6 bases). The CDR3 has 17 residues. V shed 1 base and J shed 2 bases, with 18 bases lying between them. The germline V gene encodes CDR1 SGHRS and CDR2 YFSETQ. CDR3 protein: CASSLTTGLGLNTEAFF. CDR3 coding DNA: TGCGCCAGCAGCTTGACTACAGGGTTGGGCCTTAACACTGAAGCTTTCTTT.

This clone occurred once. The rearrangement joins TRBV4-1 to TRBJ2-5; TRBD2 matches at 13 bases. V was clipped by 0 bases and J by 5 bases; unmatched bases: 3. CDR3 length: 16 amino acids. CDR1 MGHRA and CDR2 YSYEKL come from the germline V gene. CDR3 bases: TGCGCCAGCAGCCAAGAGGGACTAGCGGGAAGGGAGACCCAGTACTTC. Translating it yields CASSQEGLAGRETQYF.

The genes are TRBV10-3 and TRBJ1-3, with D hard to call. The CDR3 is made up of 16 amino acids. Germline-derived CDR1 and CDR2 are ENHRY and SYGVKD. V dropped 0 bases and J dropped 4 bases, with 13 bases sitting between them. The DNA for the CDR3 is TGTGCCATCAGTGAGTCCGGTATAAGCAAAGGAAACACCATATATTTT. Protein: CAISESGISKGNTIYF.

This chain connects TRBV7-3 to TRBJ2-6, with 9 bases fitting TRBD2. Germline trimming cut 8 bases from V and 1 base from J; bases unmatched to any gene: 3. Per germline, CDR1 SGHTA and CDR2 FQGTGA. This CDR3 is built from 15 residues. For the CDR3, the DNA is TGTGCCAGCCTTAGCGGGGGATCTGGGGCCAACGTCCTGACTTTC. This encodes CASLSGGSGANVLTF.

The CDR3 region is CATGLVFDEQFF. In DNA, the CDR3 is TGCGCCACCGGACTAGTTTTCGATGAGCAGTTCTTC. The chain has TRBV10-2 and TRBJ2-1, with 7 bases aligning to TRBD2. The CDR3 extends over 12 amino acids. Per germline, CDR1 WSHSY and CDR2 SAAADI. The junction had 8 bases not matched to a gene; V was cut back by 10 bases and J by 8 bases.

V is TRBV3-1 (or the pseudogene TRBV3-2) and J is TRBJ2-7; tentative D call: TRBD2 (5 bases). The CDR3 has 15 residues. The germline CDR1 and CDR2 sequences are LGHDT and YNNKEL (reference sequence). The V end was cut by 6 bases, the J end by 0 bases, with 15 bases between. In DNA form, the CDR3 reads TGTGCCAGCAGTTATCGGACTGAAAGCTCCTACGAGCAGTACTTC. This encodes CASSYRTESSYEQYF.

The V call is TRBV28, the J call TRBJ1-2; unclear D gene. This CDR3 is built from 14 residues. Germline-derived CDR1 and CDR2 are MDHEN and SYDVKM. Between the trimmed V and J ends, which lost 7 bases and 3 bases, there was a span of 15 bases. CDR3 residues: CASTGLPGDYGYTF. CDR3 in DNA: TGTGCCAGCACCGGACTCCCGGGAGACTATGGCTACACCTTC.

This chain joins TRBV30 and TRBJ1-6, with TRBD1 as a possible D gene (5 bases). CDR1 GTSNPN and CDR2 SVGIG come from the germline V gene (reference sequence). Trimming shortened V by 2 bases and J by 14 bases, and 13 bases separated the two germline ends. The CDR3 contains 12 residues. The CDR3 DNA reads TGTGCCTGGAGTACGACAGTTGACTCCCTCCACTTT. Translated, it gives CAWSTTVDSLHF. The full variable domain, completed using reference TRBV30 and TRBJ1-6, is SQTIHQWPATLVQPVGSPLSLECTVEGTSNPNLYWYRQAAGRGLQLLFYSVGIGQISSEVPQNLSASRPQDRQFILSSKKLLLSDSGFYLCAWSTTVDSLHFGNGTRLTVT.

The rearrangement links TRBV28 to TRBJ2-5, with D possibly TRBD2 on 5 matching bases. The ends were cut back, 6 bases at V and 3 bases at J, with 17 bases in the middle. This CDR3 is built from 15 residues. Germline-derived CDR1 and CDR2 are MDHEN and SYDVKM. The CDR3 here is CASSPPGIHKETQYF. The CDR3 region has the DNA TGTGCCAGCAGCCCCCCGGGGATCCATAAAGAGACCCAGTACTTC.

The chain is built from TRBV18 and TRBJ1-2; weak D call: TRBD1 (6 bases). This CDR3 region has 17 residues. V was pared by 0 bases and J by 4 bases, with 18 bases between. Germline-derived CDR1 and CDR2 are KGHSH and LQKENI. The DNA for the CDR3 is TGTGCCAGCTCACCACCTTCATATCAGGACAGAACCTATGGCTACACCTTC. Translation: CASSPPSYQDRTYGYTF.

This sequence joins TRBV6-1 and TRBJ1-2; 10 bases are a match to TRBD1. The V gene end was trimmed by 3 bases and the J gene end by 5 bases; junction bases not matched to a gene: 3. This CDR3 has 14 residues. Germline lookup yields CDR1 MNHNS and CDR2 SASEGT. CDR3 loop: CASSDPGQGYGYTF. The CDR3 coding sequence is TGTGCCAGCAGTGACCCGGGACAGGGGTATGGCTACACCTTC.

This chain connects TRBV9 to TRBJ2-1, with 13 bases lining up with TRBD2. J gave up 4 bases and V 2 bases, and 3 bases lay outside the gene matches. Germline lookup yields CDR1 SGDLS and CDR2 YYNGEE. This CDR3 contains 16 residues. CDR3 region: CASSVRTSGGYNEQFF. The CDR3 DNA follows: TGTGCCAGCAGCGTCCGGACTAGCGGGGGTTACAATGAGCAGTTCTTC.

The V gene is TRBV27, the J gene TRBJ2-2; D possibly corresponds to TRBD2 (6 bases). Between the trimmed V and J ends, which lost 6 bases and 6 bases, there was a span of 14 bases. The germline CDR1 and CDR2 sequences are MNHEY and SMNVEV (reference sequence). CDR3 length: 14 amino acids. The CDR3 spells CASSIAAQAGELFF. CDR3 DNA sequence: TGTGCCAGCAGCATAGCGGCCCAGGCCGGGGAGCTGTTTTTT.